These T cell receptor beta chains were read from a single sample in a study of T-cell memory formation after mild COVID-19. Each CDR3 protein gets one entry after TCRdb re-called the 5' RACE reads with MiXCR. This sample carries about 410,000 distinct CDR3 sequences, 20% to 30% of them seen once, and the ten largest clones take 13%. The sequenced sample was PBMCs or a T cell subset sorted from them (not recorded which). These receptors all come from an adult woman who had mild COVID-19 (a few samples of this study predate the infection). Cell type and time point are not known. CDR3s include the opening cysteine and the closing phenylalanine or tryptophan. The D gene is left open where the match is weak. Only part of the rows carry a size: once, few, many, or a class if the clone is expanded.

DNA: TGTGCCAGCAGCTCCCCCGGCGGGGGCGGCATCTACGAGCAGTACTTC
CDR3: CASSSPGGGGIYEQYF
J: TRBJ2-7
D: NA
V: TRBV7-2
size: NA

DNA: TGTGCCAGCAGCTTAAGGCGGGAAGAGACCCAGTACTTC
CDR3: CASSLRREETQYF
J: TRBJ2-5
D: NA
V: TRBV7-3
size: many

DNA: TGTGCCAGCAGTCCAACCACAGGGGACGTCAATCAGCCCCAGCATTTT
CDR3: CASSPTTGDVNQPQHF
J: TRBJ1-5
D: TRBD1
V: TRBV12-3/TRBV12-4
size: few

DNA: TGTGCCAGCAGCAAAGACTCCTACAATGAGCAGTTCTTC
CDR3: CASSKDSYNEQFF
J: TRBJ2-1
D: NA
V: TRBV7-3
size: few

DNA: TGTGCCAGCAGCTCAGGACGCTACTCCTACGAGCAGTACTTC
CDR3: CASSSGRYSYEQYF
J: TRBJ2-7
D: NA
V: TRBV7-2
size: NA

DNA: TGCAGTGCTAGAGATTTCGAGGACGGAAACTTCTATTCACCCCTCCACTTT
CDR3: CSARDFEDGNFYSPLHF
J: TRBJ1-6
D: NA
V: TRBV20-1
size: few

DNA: TGTGCCATCAGTGAGGGTCGGGACAGAAGCTATGGCTACACCTTC
CDR3: CAISEGRDRSYGYTF
J: TRBJ1-2
D: TRBD1
V: TRBV10-3
size: many

DNA: TGCGCCAGCAGCCAAGTCCTTGCGGGGGGGCCTTATACGCAGTATTTT
CDR3: CASSQVLAGGPYTQYF
J: TRBJ2-3
D: TRBD2
V: TRBV4-1
size: NA

DNA: TGTGCCAGCAGCTACGGGGGCATCTCCTACAATGAGCAGTTCTTC
CDR3: CASSYGGISYNEQFF
J: TRBJ2-1
D: NA
V: TRBV7-9
size: NA

DNA: TGTGCCAGCAGCCGAGGAGACAGGGTGGAGACCCAGTACTTC
CDR3: CASSRGDRVETQYF
J: TRBJ2-5
D: TRBD1
V: TRBV14
size: few

DNA: TGCAGCGTTGCCGAAAATTCGGTGGGGCCCCAGCATTTT
CDR3: CSVAENSVGPQHF
J: TRBJ1-5
D: NA
V: TRBV29-1
size: NA

DNA: TGCAGTGCTAGAGTTGGTCGGGTGAATTCACCCCTCCACTTT
CDR3: CSARVGRVNSPLHF
J: TRBJ1-6
D: NA
V: TRBV20-1
size: few

DNA: TGTGCCAGCAGCGGGATAACCGGGACAGGGCGTGAAAAACTGTTTTTT
CDR3: CASSGITGTGREKLFF
J: TRBJ1-4
D: TRBD1
V: TRBV13
size: NA

DNA: TGTGCCAGCAGTTACGCGGGAGGGCCCGGGGAGCTGTTTTTT
CDR3: CASSYAGGPGELFF
J: TRBJ2-2
D: TRBD2
V: TRBV6-2/TRBV6-3
size: NA

DNA: TGTGCCAGCAGTTTGGGACAGGGGGCATTTGAGCAGTTCTTC
CDR3: CASSLGQGAFEQFF
J: TRBJ2-1
D: TRBD1
V: TRBV12-3/TRBV12-4
size: NA

DNA: TGTGCCAGCAGTTATTGGGAGTTCTACAATGAGCAGTTCTTC
CDR3: CASSYWEFYNEQFF
J: TRBJ2-1
D: NA
V: TRBV6-2/TRBV6-3
size: NA

DNA: TGCGCCAGCAGCGTGGGTGACAATCAGCCCCAGCATTTT
CDR3: CASSVGDNQPQHF
J: TRBJ1-5
D: NA
V: TRBV5-1
size: NA

DNA: TGTGCCAGCAGCTTAGCCGGGGCCACTGAAGCTTTCTTT
CDR3: CASSLAGATEAFF
J: TRBJ1-1
D: NA
V: TRBV7-8
size: few

DNA: TGTGCCACCAGTGATCCCACCCGACAGGGATTAGGACAGGGACATGAGCAGTTCTTC
CDR3: CATSDPTRQGLGQGHEQFF
J: TRBJ2-1
D: TRBD1
V: TRBV24-1
size: NA

DNA: TGTGCCATCAGGACTTTACAGGGGGCCGGGGAGCTGTTTTTT
CDR3: CAIRTLQGAGELFF
J: TRBJ2-2
D: TRBD1
V: TRBV10-3
size: NA

DNA: TGTGCCAGCAGCTTAGGCCGCGAGGGCTACATTCAGTACTTC
CDR3: CASSLGREGYIQYF
J: TRBJ2-4
D: NA
V: TRBV7-2
size: few

DNA: TGTGCCAGCAGTTCATCAACAGGGGCCATCTCCTACGAGCAGTACTTC
CDR3: CASSSSTGAISYEQYF
J: TRBJ2-7
D: TRBD1
V: TRBV12-3/TRBV12-4
size: NA

DNA: TGCGCCAGCAGCCAACCCTCAGGGACGGGGGCTTATGGCTACACCTTC
CDR3: CASSQPSGTGAYGYTF
J: TRBJ1-2
D: NA
V: TRBV4-1
size: few

DNA: TGTGCCAGCAGCACGGGAGTCGGTACAGATACGCAGTATTTT
CDR3: CASSTGVGTDTQYF
J: TRBJ2-3
D: NA
V: TRBV7-3
size: NA

DNA: TGCGCCAGCAGCCTGACAGGGGGCGGTCCGGAGACCCAGTACTTC
CDR3: CASSLTGGGPETQYF
J: TRBJ2-5
D: TRBD1
V: TRBV4-3
size: NA

DNA: TGTGCCAGCAGTTCCCCCCGCGGGTCAGACGAGCAGTACTTC
CDR3: CASSSPRGSDEQYF
J: TRBJ2-7
D: NA
V: TRBV12-3/TRBV12-4
size: few

DNA: TGTGCCAGCAGCTCACGAACTGAGGACACCATATATTTT
CDR3: CASSSRTEDTIYF
J: TRBJ1-3
D: NA
V: TRBV11-3
size: NA

DNA: TGTGCCAGCAGCCCAACAGGGTTCTCCTACAATGAGCAGTTCTTC
CDR3: CASSPTGFSYNEQFF
J: TRBJ2-1
D: NA
V: TRBV7-2
size: few

DNA: TGCGCCAGCAGCCAAGATGAAGATAGGACGGACGAGCAGTACTTC
CDR3: CASSQDEDRTDEQYF
J: TRBJ2-7
D: NA
V: TRBV4-3
size: few

DNA: TGTGCCAGCAGCCCTTGGACAGGGGCCAGTCAGCCCCAGCATTTT
CDR3: CASSPWTGASQPQHF
J: TRBJ1-5
D: TRBD1
V: TRBV5-5
size: NA

DNA: TGCAGTGCTAGAGATCTTGAGGTCCCAACCGGTTTGAACACTGAAGCTTTCTTT
CDR3: CSARDLEVPTGLNTEAFF
J: TRBJ1-1
D: NA
V: TRBV20-1
size: NA

DNA: TGCAGCACCCGGACTAGCGGGAGGATAGAGGTGTACTTC
CDR3: CSTRTSGRIEVYF
J: TRBJ2-5
D: TRBD2
V: TRBV29-1
size: NA

DNA: TGTGCCAGCAGTTACTCGGTAGGCGATGAGCAGTTCTTC
CDR3: CASSYSVGDEQFF
J: TRBJ2-1
D: NA
V: TRBV6-2/TRBV6-3
size: NA

DNA: TGTGCCAGCAGCTTAATTGGATCTAGCGGGCCTTCCTACGAGCAGTACTTC
CDR3: CASSLIGSSGPSYEQYF
J: TRBJ2-7
D: TRBD2
V: TRBV7-9
size: NA

DNA: TGCAGTGCTAGAGCCAGTGTCGGAACAGCGTATGGCTACACCTTC
CDR3: CSARASVGTAYGYTF
J: TRBJ1-2
D: NA
V: TRBV20-1
size: few

DNA: TGTGCCAGCAGCTTTAGCGTCTCAGGCACAGATACGCAGTATTTT
CDR3: CASSFSVSGTDTQYF
J: TRBJ2-3
D: NA
V: TRBV7-9
size: NA

DNA: TGCAGTGCTAGGGAGGACAGGGCTTCACCCCTCCACTTT
CDR3: CSAREDRASPLHF
J: TRBJ1-6
D: TRBD1
V: TRBV20-1
size: few